The T cell receptor (beta chain) under discussion was sequenced for a study of blood T cell repertoires in COVID-19. Only in-frame clones appear in the TCRdb table, and some are missing; sequencing was by immunoSEQ multiplex PCR. The table records under 200,000 clones, about 86% of them present only once. The TCR sequence derives from a woman of 80 years or more in a cohort sampled during active or convalescent COVID-19. The specimen sequenced was peripheral blood.

The CDR3, as DNA: TGTGCCAGCGTCGTTTGGCAGGGTCGCACCGGGGAGCTGTTTTTT. It yields the protein CASVVWQGRTGELFF. The chain uses TRBV11-2 and TRBJ2-2; possibly TRBD1 for D (5 bases). Trimming took off 8 bases at V and 4 bases at J, with 17 bases between the two ends. In germline, CDR1 is SGHAT, CDR2 FQNNGV. CDR3 length: 15 amino acids.